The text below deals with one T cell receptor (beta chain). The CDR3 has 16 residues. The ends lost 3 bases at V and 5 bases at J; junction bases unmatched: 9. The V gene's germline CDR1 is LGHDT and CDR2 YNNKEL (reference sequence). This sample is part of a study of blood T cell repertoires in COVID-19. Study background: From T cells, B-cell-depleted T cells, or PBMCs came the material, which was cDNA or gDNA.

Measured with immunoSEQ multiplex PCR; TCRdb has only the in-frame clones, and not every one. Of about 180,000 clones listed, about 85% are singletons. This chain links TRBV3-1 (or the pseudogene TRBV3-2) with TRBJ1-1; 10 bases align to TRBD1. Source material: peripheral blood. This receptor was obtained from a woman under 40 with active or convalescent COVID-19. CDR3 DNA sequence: TGTGCCAGCAGCCAGGCAGGGCGACAGGGGGCAACTGAAGCTTTCTTT. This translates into CASSQAGRQGATEAFF.